The rows below give T cell receptor beta chains drawn from one sample of a study of Graves' ophthalmopathy and Graves' hyperthyroidism. Each CDR3 protein is one row after TCRdb ran MiXCR on the multiplex PCR reads. The data show around 590,000 distinct CDR3 sequences, with less than 40% seen just once and roughly 4% held by the top ten. Specimen: peripheral blood or thyroid tissue (not recorded which). These TCRs come from an adult man with Graves' hyperthyroidism. CDR3s include the opening cysteine and the closing phenylalanine or tryptophan. The D gene is left open where the match is weak. Rows give clone size only sometimes, using once, few, many, or a class for an expanded clone.

v_call,d_call,clone_size,j_call,cdr3_aa,cdr3_nt
TRBV7-9,-,many,TRBJ1-1,CASSVPTVTEAFF,TGTGCCAGCAGCGTACCGACGGTCACTGAAGCTTTCTTT
TRBV7-4,TRBD2,-,TRBJ2-3,CASSLAGGRTDTQYF,TGTGCCAGCAGCTTGGCGGGGGGCCGGACAGATACGCAGTATTTT
TRBV7-3,TRBD2,few,TRBJ2-3,CASSGPSGRDTQYF,TGTGCCAGCAGCGGCCCTAGCGGGAGAGATACGCAGTATTTT
TRBV7-2,-,-,TRBJ2-3,CASSLAPPGAGTDTQYF,TGTGCCAGCAGCTTAGCCCCTCCAGGGGCGGGCACAGATACGCAGTATTTT
TRBV6-5,-,many,TRBJ1-2,CASSYSHRDLLGYTF,TGTGCCAGCAGTTACTCTCATAGGGACCTTCTCGGCTACACCTTC
TRBV7-6,TRBD2,-,TRBJ2-5,CASSPYTTSEGETQYF,TGTGCCAGCAGCCCATATACGACTAGCGAGGGTGAGACCCAGTACTTC
TRBV19,-,few,TRBJ2-7,CATTRVPYEQYF,TGTGCCACCACCCGCGTCCCCTACGAGCAGTACTTC
TRBV20-1,-,-,TRBJ1-2,CSAPRGFNYGYTF,TGCAGTGCTCCCCGGGGATTCAACTATGGCTACACCTTC
TRBV5-1,TRBD2,few,TRBJ2-7,CASSRATTSGRFSYEQYF,TGCGCCAGCAGCCGGGCGACTACTAGCGGGAGGTTCTCCTACGAGCAGTACTTC
TRBV12-3/TRBV12-4,TRBD1,-,TRBJ1-4,CASNPGQGEKLFF,TGTGCCAGCAATCCGGGACAGGGGGAAAAACTGTTTTTT
TRBV7-9,-,-,TRBJ1-2,CASSQQIINYGFTF,TGTGCCAGCAGCCAACAGATTATTAACTATGGCTTCACCTTC
TRBV10-2,TRBD1,-,TRBJ1-5,CASSGTGWGNQPQHF,TGCGCCAGCAGCGGGACAGGGTGGGGCAATCAGCCCCAGCATTTT
TRBV6-5,TRBD1,many,TRBJ2-2,CASSYGTGIGELFF,TGTGCCAGCAGTTACGGGACAGGGATCGGGGAGCTGTTTTTT
TRBV3-1,-,-,TRBJ1-2,CASSQPGTDLYGYTF,TGTGCCAGCAGCCAACCCGGGACGGACCTATATGGCTACACCTTC
TRBV2,TRBD2,many,TRBJ2-7,CASSEGSSGYEQYF,TGTGCCAGCAGCGAAGGGTCTAGCGGCTACGAGCAGTACTTC
TRBV9,-,many,TRBJ2-7,CASSPHNGGYEQYF,TGTGCCAGCAGCCCCCACAATGGCGGATACGAGCAGTACTTC
TRBV7-2,-,many,TRBJ2-7,CASSLVVGTSYEQYF,TGTGCCAGCAGCTTAGTGGTGGGGACCTCCTACGAGCAGTACTTC
TRBV18,-,-,TRBJ1-1,CASSPSPGEAFF,TGTGCCAGCTCACCATCTCCAGGTGAAGCTTTCTTT
TRBV19,-,many,TRBJ2-7,CASSIGGGPYEQYF,TGTGCCAGTAGTATAGGAGGGGGGCCCTACGAGCAGTACTTC
TRBV14,TRBD2,few,TRBJ2-7,CATSAHSYEQYF,TGTGCTACTAGCGCCCACTCCTACGAGCAGTACTTC
TRBV7-9,TRBD1,many,TRBJ2-5,CASSPGGVGETQYF,TGTGCTAGCAGCCCAGGGGGCGTGGGGGAGACCCAGTACTTC
TRBV4-1,-,many,TRBJ1-5,CASSQVLSNQPQHF,TGCGCCAGCAGCCAAGTTCTTAGCAATCAGCCCCAGCATTTT
TRBV5-1,TRBD1,many,TRBJ1-4,CASSLTGGDEKLFF,TGTGCCAGCAGCTTGACAGGGGGAGATGAAAAACTGTTTTTT
TRBV29-1,-,-,TRBJ2-5,CSFKGQTQYF,TGCAGCTTCAAGGGGCAGACCCAGTACTTC
TRBV19,TRBD2,few,TRBJ2-1,CASSFSGTTSNEQFF,TGTGCCAGTAGTTTCTCCGGGACTACATCGAATGAGCAGTTCTTC
TRBV28,TRBD1,many,TRBJ1-2,CASSAGQDYGYTF,TGTGCCAGCAGTGCCGGACAGGACTATGGCTACACCTTC
TRBV3-1,-,many,TRBJ1-6,CASSQAPDTPLHF,TGTGCCAGCAGCCAAGCCCCGGATACACCCCTCCACTTT
TRBV29-1,TRBD2,-,TRBJ2-7,CSSPLRTSGSSYEQYF,TGCAGCAGTCCCCTACGGACTAGCGGGAGTTCCTACGAGCAGTACTTC
TRBV20-1,-,-,TRBJ1-3,CSAPRRTSLNTIYF,TGCAGTGCCCCACGCCGGACTAGCCTAAACACCATATATTTT
TRBV12-3/TRBV12-4,-,few,TRBJ1-4,CASSLLGGLMEKLFF,TGTGCCAGCAGTTTACTAGGCGGTCTGATGGAAAAACTGTTTTTT
TRBV9,TRBD2,many,TRBJ2-2,CASSKISGVNTGELFF,TGTGCCAGCAGCAAGATTAGCGGGGTGAACACCGGGGAGCTGTTTTTT
TRBV12-3/TRBV12-4,-,-,TRBJ1-1,CASVVEGYTEAFF,TGTGCCAGCGTGGTAGAGGGTTACACTGAAGCTTTCTTT
TRBV15,-,many,TRBJ1-5,CATSPSVSQPQHF,TGTGCCACCAGCCCCTCTGTCTCTCAGCCCCAGCATTTT
TRBV2,-,-,TRBJ2-2,CASSDGVSGNTGELFF,TGTGCCAGCAGTGATGGGGTCTCTGGAAACACCGGGGAGCTGTTTTTT
TRBV2,-,many,TRBJ2-5,CASSARGRRETQYF,TGTGCCAGCAGTGCCAGGGGAAGGAGAGAGACCCAGTACTTC
TRBV7-9,TRBD1,-,TRBJ1-2,CASSLAGPRDIRTGLYGYTF,TGTGCCAGCAGCTTAGCAGGTCCAAGGGATATTCGGACAGGATTATATGGCTACACCTTC
TRBV5-1,-,-,TRBJ2-7,CASSLAHPPYEQYF,TGTGCCAGCAGCTTAGCGCACCCCCCCTACGAGCAGTACTTC
TRBV6-5,-,many,TRBJ1-5,CASSERAGTNQPQHF,TGTGCCAGCAGTGAACGGGCGGGGACTAATCAGCCCCAGCATTTT
TRBV2,-,many,TRBJ1-1,CASRNPAEGHTEAFF,TGTGCCAGCAGGAACCCTGCTGAGGGCCACACTGAAGCTTTCTTT
TRBV19,-,-,TRBJ2-6,CASSMTSSGANVLTF,TGTGCCAGTAGTATGACGAGCTCTGGGGCCAACGTCCTGACTTTC
TRBV7-8,TRBD2,many,TRBJ2-7,CASSSYLTGGSSYEQYF,TGTGCCAGCAGCTCATACCTAACGGGGGGAAGCTCCTACGAGCAGTACTTC
TRBV2,TRBD1,-,TRBJ1-3,CASTRTGANTIYF,TGTGCCAGCACCCGGACAGGGGCTAACACCATATATTTT
TRBV12-3/TRBV12-4,-,few,TRBJ1-1,CASSPTPPGSTEAFF,TGTGCCAGCAGTCCAACCCCCCCAGGGAGCACTGAAGCTTTCTTT
TRBV15,-,many,TRBJ2-5,CATSRAGQETQYF,TGTGCCACCAGCAGAGCAGGACAAGAGACCCAGTACTTC
TRBV10-3,-,few,TRBJ1-3,CASSPRGAGNTIYF,TGTGCCAGCAGCCCCCGCGGGGCTGGAAACACCATATATTTT
TRBV7-2,TRBD1,many,TRBJ2-7,CASSQDRDRGYEQYF,TGCGCCAGCAGCCAGGACCGGGACAGGGGCTACGAGCAGTACTTC
TRBV29-1,TRBD2,-,TRBJ2-5,CSQAGEVTQYF,TGCAGCCAAGCGGGAGAGGTGACCCAGTACTTC
TRBV6-5,-,many,TRBJ1-2,CASRSGFGYGYTF,TGTGCCAGCAGGTCAGGGTTTGGCTATGGCTACACCTTC